A single sample gave rise to the 5 T cell receptor beta chains below, sequenced in a study of response to subunit inactivated influenza vaccine. TCRdb redid the calling of the RT-PCR reads with MiXCR, one entry per CDR3 protein. This table holds about 480,000 distinct CDR3 sequences, over 9.5% found once. The material was PBMCs from blood, obtained about 40 days after vaccination. These receptors were taken from a man aged 50-59 years who received an inactivated influenza vaccine.

This clonotype was seen at least ten times. This chain connects TRBV6-5 to TRBJ2-7, with D hard to call. Germline CDR1 MNHEY, CDR2 SVGAGI. The CDR3 is made up of 15 amino acids. V lost 0 bases, J lost 4 bases, and 13 bases lay in between. As DNA, the CDR3 is TGTGCCAGCAGTTACTCTCTACGGAACCCTTACGAGCAGTACTTC. Its translation is CASSYSLRNPYEQYF.

This rearrangement joins TRBV7-6 to TRBJ2-5, with 7 bases fitting TRBD2. The CDR3 is 16 residues long. The germline V gene encodes CDR1 SGHVS and CDR2 FNYEAQ. The trim removed 1 base at V and 6 bases at J, leaving 11 bases unmatched. CDR3 in DNA: TGTGCCAGCAGCTTAGTCGGCGGGAGCCCGGGAAAGACCCAGTACTTC. Its translation is CASSLVGGSPGKTQYF.

This clonotype was counted between two and nine times. V gene TRBV20-1 combines with J gene TRBJ1-2; the D gene is possibly TRBD1 (5 bases). Germline V gene lookup returns CDR1 DFQATT and CDR2 SNEGSKA (reference sequence). This CDR3 region has 14 residues. V was pared by 5 bases and J by 4 bases, with 17 bases between. This CDR3 reads CSAPDRRGLYGYTF. As DNA, the CDR3 is TGCAGTGCTCCGGACCGAAGGGGACTCTATGGCTACACCTTC.

V is TRBV2 and J is TRBJ2-7, with TRBD2 identical over 9 bases. Unmatched junction bases numbered 3, after V lost 4 bases and J lost 2 bases. The length of the CDR3 is 14 residues. CDR1 is SNHLY, CDR2 FYNNEI, per germline. The CDR3, as DNA: TGTGCCAGCAGTGTGGGCGGGAGGGCCTACGAGCAGTACTTC. It codes for CASSVGGRAYEQYF.

This clonotype was counted ten times or more. The gene calls are TRBV20-1 and TRBJ2-5; 7 bases map to TRBD2. CDR1 is DFQATT and CDR2 is SNEGSKA in the germline V gene (reference sequence). CDR3 size: 14 residues. V trimming: 6 bases; J trimming: 3 bases; junction bases outside the gene matches: 10. The CDR3 sequence: CSATRERGKETQYF. As DNA, the CDR3 is TGCAGTGCCACACGAGAGCGGGGTAAAGAGACCCAGTACTTC.